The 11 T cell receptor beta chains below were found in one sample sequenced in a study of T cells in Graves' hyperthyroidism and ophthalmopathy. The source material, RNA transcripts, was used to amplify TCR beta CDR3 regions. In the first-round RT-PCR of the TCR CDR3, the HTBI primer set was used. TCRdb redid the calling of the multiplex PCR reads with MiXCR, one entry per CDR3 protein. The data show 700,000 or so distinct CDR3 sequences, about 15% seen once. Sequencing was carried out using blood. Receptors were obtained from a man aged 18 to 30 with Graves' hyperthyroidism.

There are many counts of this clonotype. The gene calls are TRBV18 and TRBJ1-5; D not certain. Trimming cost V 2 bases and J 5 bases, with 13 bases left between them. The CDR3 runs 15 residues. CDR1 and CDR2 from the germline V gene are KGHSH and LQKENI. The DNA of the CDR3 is TGTGCCAGCTCACCAATGGCAGGTACCCATCAGCCCCAGCATTTT. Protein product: CASSPMAGTHQPQHF.

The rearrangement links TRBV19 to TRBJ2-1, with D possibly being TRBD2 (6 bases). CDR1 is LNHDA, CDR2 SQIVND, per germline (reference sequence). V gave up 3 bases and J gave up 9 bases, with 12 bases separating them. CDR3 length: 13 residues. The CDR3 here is CASSIWTKGEQFF. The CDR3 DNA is TGTGCCAGTAGTATCTGGACTAAGGGTGAGCAGTTCTTC.

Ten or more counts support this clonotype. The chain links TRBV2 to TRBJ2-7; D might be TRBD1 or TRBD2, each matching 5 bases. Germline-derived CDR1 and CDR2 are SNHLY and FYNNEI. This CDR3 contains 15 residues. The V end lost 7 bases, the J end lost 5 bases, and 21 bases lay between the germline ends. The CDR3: CASIPPRGLSHEQYF. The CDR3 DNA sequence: TGTGCCAGCATTCCTCCGAGGGGATTATCCCACGAGCAGTACTTC.

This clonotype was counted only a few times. CDR3 residues: CASSKGNTDTQYF. CDR3 nucleotides: TGTGCCAGCAGTAAGGGCAACACAGATACGCAGTATTTT. This rearrangement joins TRBV9 to TRBJ2-3; no clear D. V lost 5 bases, J lost 2 bases, and 9 bases lay in between. This CDR3 has 13 residues. In germline, CDR1 is SGDLS, CDR2 YYNGEE.

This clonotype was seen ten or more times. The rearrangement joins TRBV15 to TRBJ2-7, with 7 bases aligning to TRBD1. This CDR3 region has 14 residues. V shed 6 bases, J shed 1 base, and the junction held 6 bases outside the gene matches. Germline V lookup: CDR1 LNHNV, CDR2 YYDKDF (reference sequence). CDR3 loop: CATSSMGQSYEQYF. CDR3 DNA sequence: TGTGCCACCAGTTCGATGGGACAGTCCTACGAGCAGTACTTC.

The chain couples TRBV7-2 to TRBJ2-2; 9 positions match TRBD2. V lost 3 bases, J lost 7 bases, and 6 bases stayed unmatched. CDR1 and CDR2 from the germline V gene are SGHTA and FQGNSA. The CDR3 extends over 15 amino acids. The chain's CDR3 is CASSFAGGEYGELFF. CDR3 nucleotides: TGTGCCAGCAGCTTTGCGGGAGGGGAATACGGGGAGCTGTTTTTT.

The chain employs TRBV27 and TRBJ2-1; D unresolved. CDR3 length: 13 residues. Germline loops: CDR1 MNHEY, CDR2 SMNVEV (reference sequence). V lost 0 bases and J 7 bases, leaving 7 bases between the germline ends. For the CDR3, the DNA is TGTGCCAGCAGTTTATCGGTGGAGAATGAGCAGTTCTTC. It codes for CASSLSVENEQFF.

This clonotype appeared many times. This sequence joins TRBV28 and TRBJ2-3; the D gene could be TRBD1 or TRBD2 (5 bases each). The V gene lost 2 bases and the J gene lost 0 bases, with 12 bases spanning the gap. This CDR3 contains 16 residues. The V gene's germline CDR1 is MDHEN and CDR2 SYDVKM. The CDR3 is CASSLTGAASTDTQYF. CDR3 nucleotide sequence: TGTGCCAGCAGTTTAACCGGGGCGGCTAGCACAGATACGCAGTATTTT. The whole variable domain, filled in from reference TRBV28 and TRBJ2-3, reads DVKVTQSSRYLVKRTGEKVFLECVQDMDHENMFWYRQDPGLGLRLIYFSYDVKMKEKGDIPEGYSVSREKKERFSLILESASTNQTSMYLCASSLTGAASTDTQYFGPGTRLTVL.

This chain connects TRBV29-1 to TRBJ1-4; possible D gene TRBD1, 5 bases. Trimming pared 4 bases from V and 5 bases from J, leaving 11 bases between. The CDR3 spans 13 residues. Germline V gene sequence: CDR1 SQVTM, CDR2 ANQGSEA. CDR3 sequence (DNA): TGCAGCGTTGGGGACGGCCTGAATGAAAAACTGTTTTTT. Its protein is CSVGDGLNEKLFF.

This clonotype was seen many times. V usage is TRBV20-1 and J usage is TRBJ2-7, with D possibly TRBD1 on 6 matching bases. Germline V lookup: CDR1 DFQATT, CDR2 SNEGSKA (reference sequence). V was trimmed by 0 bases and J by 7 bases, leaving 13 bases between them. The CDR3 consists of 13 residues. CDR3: CSARDPGDGEQYF. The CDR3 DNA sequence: TGCAGTGCTAGAGATCCAGGGGACGGAGAGCAGTACTTC.

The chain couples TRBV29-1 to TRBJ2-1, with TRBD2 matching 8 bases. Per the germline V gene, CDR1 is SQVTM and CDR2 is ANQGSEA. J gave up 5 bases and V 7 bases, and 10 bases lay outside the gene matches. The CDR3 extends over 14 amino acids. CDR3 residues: CSAGFGLAHNEQFF. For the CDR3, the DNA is TGCAGCGCAGGGTTCGGACTAGCACACAATGAGCAGTTCTTC.